Listed here are 30 T cell receptor beta chains from one sample, sequenced in a study of blood T cell repertoires in COVID-19. The repertoire was sequenced with immunoSEQ multiplex PCR; TCRdb's copy has only in-frame clones and lacks some. The sample contains 300,000 to 400,000 clones, around 87% of which appear only once. The specimen sequenced was peripheral blood. The source is a human donor in a cohort sampled during active COVID-19.

The chain links TRBV2 to TRBJ1-6; D might be TRBD1 (6 bases). The CDR3 consists of 14 residues. The germline V and J ends were trimmed by 3 bases and 10 bases, with 13 bases remaining between them. From germline, CDR1 is SNHLY and CDR2 FYNNEI. DNA for the CDR3: TGTGCCAGCAGTGACAGGGGAAGACGATCACCCCTCCACTTT. This codes for CASSDRGRRSPLHF.

The genes are TRBV5-5 and TRBJ1-2; 8 bases match TRBD1. Germline trimming cut 4 bases from V and 5 bases from J; bases unmatched to any gene: 7. CDR1 SGHKS and CDR2 YYEKEE come from the germline V gene (reference sequence). This CDR3 region has 14 residues. The CDR3 DNA reads as TGTGCCAGCAGCGAGGACAGGGTGTGGTATGGCTACACCTTC. Amino acids: CASSEDRVWYGYTF.

The gene calls are TRBV4-1 and TRBJ1-4; the D gene is possibly TRBD1 (5 bases). The germline CDR1 and CDR2 sequences are MGHRA and YSYEKL. This CDR3 contains 18 residues. V lost 0 bases, J lost 6 bases, and 20 bases lay in between. The CDR3: CASSQDLARASLDEKLFF. In DNA form, the CDR3 reads TGCGCCAGCAGCCAAGATTTGGCCAGGGCTAGTTTGGATGAAAAACTGTTTTTT.

The chain recombines TRBV3-1 (or the pseudogene TRBV3-2) with TRBJ2-5; 9 nucleotides line up with TRBD2. V gave up 6 bases and J gave up 5 bases; unmatched junction bases: 1. CDR1 is LGHDT and CDR2 is YNNKEL in the germline V gene (reference sequence). The CDR3 contains 12 residues. CDR3 in DNA: TGTGCCAGCAGTCTAGCGGGGGAGACCCAGTACTTC. Its protein product is CASSLAGETQYF.

The chain combines TRBV16 with TRBJ1-5, with D uncertain. V lost 0 bases and J 6 bases, leaving 12 bases between the germline ends. From germline, CDR1 is KGHSY and CDR2 FQNENV. The CDR3 loop spans 15 amino acids. CDR3 sequence (DNA): TGTGCCAGCAGCCAATCGAGGGTAGCGGGTCAGCCCCAGCATTTT. Translated: CASSQSRVAGQPQHF. The entire variable domain, with the rest obtained from reference TRBV16 and TRBJ1-5, is as follows: GEEVAQTPKHLVRGEGQKAKLYCAPIKGHSYVFWYQQVLKNEFKFLISFQNENVFDETGMPKERFSAKCLPNSPCSLEIQATKLEDSAVYFCASSQSRVAGQPQHFGDGTRLSIL.

The chain carries TRBV30 and TRBJ1-2; D ambiguous. Germline CDR1 GTSNPN, CDR2 SVGIG (reference sequence). This CDR3 contains 12 residues. Trimming removed 2 bases from V and 7 bases from J, with 11 bases in between. The CDR3 DNA reads as TGTGCCTGGAGTCGGACTGTCTCTGGCTACACCTTC. Its protein is CAWSRTVSGYTF.

The gene calls are TRBV18 and TRBJ1-6, with D perhaps TRBD1 (6 bases). V was pared by 2 bases and J by 14 bases, with 16 bases between. The CDR3 runs 14 residues. The germline V gene has CDR1 KGHSH and CDR2 LQKENI. The CDR3 loop reads CASSPEAGVKSLHF. Here the CDR3 DNA reads TGTGCCAGCTCACCAGAGGCAGGGGTTAAGTCCCTCCACTTT.

This sequence joins TRBV5-1 and TRBJ2-2; D uncertain. Trimming took 4 bases from V and 1 from J, leaving 5 bases between them. Germline values: CDR1 SGHRS, CDR2 YFSETQ. The CDR3 contains 13 residues. The chain's CDR3 is CASSNGNTGELFF. The CDR3 DNA sequence: TGCGCCAGCAGCAACGGGAACACCGGGGAGCTGTTTTTT.

The chain employs TRBV3-1 (or the pseudogene TRBV3-2) and TRBJ2-5; TRBD2 matches 13 bases. The V gene end was trimmed by 5 bases and the J gene end by 7 bases; junction bases not matched to a gene: 4. CDR3 length: 14 amino acids. CDR1 and CDR2 from the germline V gene are LGHDT and YNNKEL (reference sequence). The chain's CDR3 is CASSITSGRGTQYF. The CDR3, as DNA: TGTGCCAGCAGCATCACTAGCGGGAGGGGGACCCAGTACTTC.

The V call is TRBV10-3, the J call TRBJ2-7, with TRBD1 matching 12 bases. V shed 0 bases and J 5 bases; nucleotides not matched to a gene: 5. CDR3 size: 16 residues. The germline gives CDR1 ENHRY, CDR2 SYGVKD. The CDR3 here is CAISESGQGAIHEQYF. DNA for the CDR3: TGTGCCATCAGTGAGTCGGGACAGGGGGCGATTCACGAGCAGTACTTC.

V is TRBV28 and J is TRBJ1-2; 9 nucleotides match TRBD1. The V gene's germline CDR1 is MDHEN and CDR2 SYDVKM. With V trimmed by 5 bases and J by 2 bases, 12 bases remained unmatched. The CDR3 has 17 residues. CDR3 DNA: TGTGCCAGCAGTCCCCCAGACAGGGGGGAAAGAAACTATGGCTACACCTTC. It codes for CASSPPDRGERNYGYTF.

For this clone: The same CDR3 also results from other DNA sequences found in this sample. The chain uses TRBV15 and TRBJ2-7; TRBD2 matches at 7 bases. The V segment lost 0 bases and the J segment 4 bases; nucleotides outside the gene matches: 3. CDR1 LNHNV and CDR2 YYDKDF come from the germline V gene (reference sequence). The CDR3 length is 14 residues. In DNA form, the CDR3 reads TGTGCCACCAGCAGAGACAGGGAGGGGTACGAGCAGTACTTC. Translated: CATSRDREGYEQYF.

Here the CDR3 reads CASSSLRDRGGKLFF. In DNA, the CDR3 is TGTGCCAGCAGCTCACTTCGGGACAGGGGGGGAAAACTGTTTTTT. The chain joins TRBV7-6 to TRBJ1-4; 11 positions match TRBD1. Unmatched junction bases numbered 8, after V lost 4 bases and J lost 10 bases. This CDR3 has 15 amino acids. In germline, CDR1 is SGHVS, CDR2 FNYEAQ.

The chain recombines TRBV19 with TRBJ1-5; 9 bases match TRBD1. Trimming took 3 bases from V and 6 from J; bases not matched to a gene: 6. Germline V gene lookup returns CDR1 LNHDA and CDR2 SQIVND (reference sequence). CDR3 length: 15 amino acids. CDR3 protein: CASSIPGQGAQPQHF. In DNA, the CDR3 is TGTGCCAGTAGTATCCCGGGACAGGGCGCTCAGCCCCAGCATTTT.

This sequence joins TRBV5-4 and TRBJ1-4, with D uncertain. Trimming stripped 9 bases from V and 6 bases from J, with 12 bases between. CDR3 length: 12 residues. Germline loops: CDR1 SGHNT, CDR2 YYREEE (reference sequence). CDR3 bases: TGTGCCACCTCGCCTAGAGATGAAAAACTGTTTTTT. It specifies CATSPRDEKLFF.

The chain links TRBV5-6 to TRBJ2-3, with TRBD2 identical over 8 bases. Germline assignment: CDR1 SGHDT and CDR2 YYEEEE. This CDR3 spans 17 amino acids. Trimming at V came to 7 bases and at J to 3 bases, leaving 16 bases not matched to a gene. The CDR3 DNA follows: TGTGCCAGCGCTATAAGGGGTAGCGGGGTAGGGACAGATACGCAGTATTTT. As protein: CASAIRGSGVGTDTQYF.

V is TRBV30 and J is TRBJ2-7; D might be TRBD1 (6 bases). Germline V gene lookup returns CDR1 GTSNPN and CDR2 SVGIG (reference sequence). CDR3 length: 16 amino acids. V was shortened by 1 base and J by 3 bases, with 19 bases between the two germline ends. As DNA, the CDR3 is TGTGCCTGGAGTGCAGGGGACATCCTCATTGGCTACGAGCAGTACTTC. Protein product: CAWSAGDILIGYEQYF.

This chain uses TRBV28 with TRBJ1-1; D might be TRBD1 (6 bases). This CDR3 comprises 14 residues. CDR1 is MDHEN and CDR2 is SYDVKM in the germline V gene. Trimming removed 3 bases from V and 1 base from J, with 9 bases in between. The CDR3, as DNA: TGTGCCAGCAGTTTTTCGGACAGGAACACTGAAGCTTTCTTT. It yields the protein CASSFSDRNTEAFF.

V and J are TRBV5-4 and TRBJ2-3, with a possible D match to TRBD2 (6 bases). With 0 bases removed from V and 8 bases from J, the gap between germline ends came to 19 bases. This CDR3 comprises 16 residues. CDR1 is SGHNT, CDR2 YYREEE, per germline (reference sequence). CDR3 loop: CASSLAGGLGLRTQYF. DNA for the CDR3: TGTGCCAGCAGCTTGGCTGGGGGACTGGGTCTTCGTACGCAGTATTTT.

The chain links TRBV2 to TRBJ2-7; D ambiguous. CDR3 length: 11 residues. Germline V lookup: CDR1 SNHLY, CDR2 FYNNEI. V gave up 5 bases and J gave up 5 bases, with 7 bases separating them. In DNA form, the CDR3 reads TGTGCCAGCAGTTGGAGCGACGAGCAGTACTTC. It is translated as CASSWSDEQYF. Looking up the rest from reference TRBV2 and TRBJ2-7 gives the full variable domain: EPEVTQTPSHQVTQMGQEVILRCVPISNHLYFYWYRQILGQKVEFLVSFYNNEISEKSEIFDDQFSVERPDGSNFTLKIRSTKLEDSAMYFCASSWSDEQYFGPGTRLTVT.

This clone appeared a few times. The chain is built from TRBV12-3 or TRBV12-4 and TRBJ1-1; TRBD1 is a possible D gene (5 bases). The CDR3 totals 13 residues. V lost 2 bases and J 11 bases, leaving 15 bases between the germline ends. The DNA for the CDR3 is TGTGCCAGCAGTTTACGGGACCCGGGGGGGGCTTTCTTT. It yields the protein CASSLRDPGGAFF.

The chain uses TRBV27 and TRBJ1-4, with D perhaps matching TRBD1 (6 bases). Germline loops: CDR1 MNHEY, CDR2 SMNVEV (reference sequence). CDR3 length: 14 amino acids. V lost 6 bases and J lost 7, with 15 bases in between. CDR3 in amino acids: CASRLGGKGEKLFF. DNA for the CDR3: TGTGCCAGCAGATTAGGGGGGAAGGGTGAAAAACTGTTTTTT.

The chain couples TRBV7-9 to TRBJ1-1; maybe TRBD1 (6 bases). This CDR3 region has 14 residues. Germline CDR1 reads SEHNR; CDR2 reads FQNEAQ (reference sequence). V was trimmed by 0 bases and J by 4 bases, leaving 9 bases between them. Here the CDR3 DNA reads TGTGCCAGCAGCTTAGCGGGGGCCAGCACTGAAGCTTTCTTT. Translated: CASSLAGASTEAFF.

This sequence joins TRBV24-1 and TRBJ1-2, with 8 bases that match TRBD1. The ends lost 7 bases at V and 4 bases at J; junction bases unmatched: 7. The CDR3 is 14 residues long. CDR1 and CDR2 from the germline V gene are KGHDR and SFDVKD. The CDR3 DNA reads as TGTGCCACCAGCACCAGGGACAGGAGCTATGGCTACACCTTC. Translation: CATSTRDRSYGYTF.

This clone occurred once. The V call is TRBV19, the J call TRBJ2-2; 8 positions match TRBD2. Trimming at V came to 3 bases and at J to 4 bases, leaving 1 base not matched to a gene. Germline V gene data show CDR1 as LNHDA and CDR2 as SQIVND (reference sequence). The CDR3 has 14 residues. CDR3 in amino acids: CASSIRGGTGELFF. The CDR3 DNA follows: TGTGCCAGTAGTATTCGGGGGGGCACCGGGGAGCTGTTTTTT.

J is TRBJ1-2 and V is TRBV6-5, with D possibly matching TRBD1 (6 bases). The CDR3 runs to 14 residues. V lost 6 bases and J lost 0, with 11 bases in between. CDR1 and CDR2 (germline): MNHEY, SVGAGI. Written as DNA, the CDR3 is TGTGCCAGCAGCCTTGGACAGCCTAACTATGGCTACACCTTC. It codes for CASSLGQPNYGYTF.

This chain links TRBV9 with TRBJ1-1, with TRBD1 matching over 7 bases. Germline V gene lookup returns CDR1 SGDLS and CDR2 YYNGEE. The CDR3 has 18 amino acids. The trim removed 2 bases at V and 4 bases at J, leaving 17 bases unmatched. CDR3 sequence reads: CASSVIAPGQYWPTEAFF. CDR3 nucleotides: TGTGCCAGCAGCGTGATAGCCCCGGGACAGTACTGGCCCACTGAAGCTTTCTTT.

V gene TRBV12-5 combines with J gene TRBJ2-3; D possibly corresponds to TRBD2 (6 bases). Deletions cut 7 bases from V and 2 bases from J, with 22 bases between. Germline values: CDR1 LGHNT, CDR2 FRNRAP. This CDR3 has 17 residues. Here the CDR3 reads CASASRPIGGITDTQYF. CDR3 coding DNA: TGTGCTAGTGCCTCGAGGCCTATAGGAGGGATCACAGATACGCAGTATTTT.

V is TRBV7-2 and J is TRBJ2-1; perhaps TRBD1 as D (5 bases). Per the germline V gene, CDR1 is SGHTA and CDR2 is FQGNSA. The germline V and J ends were trimmed by 5 bases and 9 bases, with 17 bases remaining between them. The CDR3 covers 14 residues. The CDR3 DNA sequence: TGTGCCAGCAGCCTAGTCCAGGGTCCGGCTGAGCAGTTCTTC. Translating gives CASSLVQGPAEQFF.

V usage is TRBV19 and J usage is TRBJ2-3; 8 bases map to TRBD2. The CDR3 extends over 15 amino acids. Trimming took 5 bases from V and 3 from J; bases not matched to a gene: 7. In germline, CDR1 is LNHDA, CDR2 SQIVND (reference sequence). CDR3 amino acids: CASSVASGQTDTQYF. The CDR3 DNA sequence: TGTGCCAGTAGTGTGGCTAGCGGGCAAACAGATACGCAGTATTTT.